This T cell receptor beta chain was sequenced in a study of T-cell memory formation after mild COVID-19. TCRdb reprocessed the 5' RACE reads via MiXCR and lists one record per CDR3 protein. The table shows 530,000 or so distinct CDR3 sequences, with approximately 15% occurring only once. The V and J ends lost 2 bases and 7 bases respectively, with 12 bases between them. The CDR3 totals 13 residues. Regarding the study as a whole: Contracting clones localized mainly to CM and EM when CD4+ and mainly to EMRA when CD8+.

This clonotype was observed a few times. Its cognate antigen is unknown. The clonotype originates from an adult woman who had mild COVID-19 (a few samples of this study predate the infection). Cell type and time point are not known. The V and J genes are TRBV12-3 or TRBV12-4 and TRBJ2-7; D not certain. The specimen sequenced was PBMCs or a T cell subset sorted from them (not recorded which). CDR3 sequence (DNA): TGTGCCAGCAGTTTACAGGACGGTCTTGAGCAGTACTTC. It encodes CASSLQDGLEQYF.